The 8 T cell receptor beta chains listed next were all sequenced from one sample in a study of T-cell reconstitution after alpha-beta-depleted transplantation in children. As it was prepared, the TCRbeta library received unique molecular identifiers. TCRdb reprocessed the PCR reads via MiXCR and lists one record per CDR3 protein. The sample lists more than 400,000 distinct CDR3 sequences; 11% were seen once. This specimen consisted of PBMCs, mostly from graft donor cells, obtained 180 days after TCRalphabeta/CD19-depleted stem cell transplant. The receptors were sampled from a female patient aged 2 to 10 who had a stem cell transplant for aplastic anemia, so the T cells may come from the graft donor.

This clonotype was counted ten times or more. V and J are TRBV7-2 and TRBJ2-5, with TRBD2 as a possible D gene (7 bases). Trimming cost V 3 bases and J 2 bases, with 10 bases left between them. Germline CDR1 and CDR2: SGHTA and FQGNSA. The CDR3 has 14 amino acids. This chain's CDR3 is CASSLGGPQETQYF. The CDR3 nucleotides read TGTGCCAGCAGCTTGGGGGGGCCTCAAGAGACCCAGTACTTC.

J is TRBJ1-5 and V is TRBV24-1, with D tentatively TRBD1 (5 bases). Germline V gene data show CDR1 as KGHDR and CDR2 as SFDVKD. The CDR3 extends over 16 amino acids. V lost 4 bases and J lost 0, with 12 bases in between. The CDR3 loop reads CATSERGRDSNQPQHF. CDR3 coding DNA: TGTGCCACCAGTGAGAGGGGCCGAGATAGCAATCAGCCCCAGCATTTT.

A few counts support this clonotype. This chain uses TRBV9 with TRBJ2-6, with 8 bases that match TRBD2. V lost 4 bases to trimming and J lost 1 base; unmatched junction nucleotides: 7. CDR1 is SGDLS and CDR2 is YYNGEE in the germline V gene. The CDR3 loop spans 17 amino acids. CDR3 sequence reads: CASSPRGGASGANVLTF. The DNA for the CDR3 is TGTGCCAGCAGCCCTCGGGGGGGGGCGTCTGGGGCCAACGTCCTGACTTTC. Together with reference TRBV9 and TRBJ2-6, the CDR3 gives the full variable domain: DSGVTQTPKHLITATGQRVTLRCSPRSGDLSVYWYQQSLDQGLQFLIQYYNGEERAKGNILERFSAQQFPDLHSELNLSSLELGDSALYFCASSPRGGASGANVLTFGAGSRLTVL.

The chain recombines TRBV15 with TRBJ2-7, with D perhaps assigned TRBD1 or TRBD2 (5 bases each). CDR3 length: 15 amino acids. V gave up 0 bases and J gave up 6 bases, with 15 bases separating them. Germline CDR1 and CDR2: LNHNV and YYDKDF (reference sequence). CDR3 residues: CATSRDSPGRGEQYF. The CDR3, as DNA: TGTGCCACCAGCAGAGATTCCCCAGGGAGAGGCGAGCAGTACTTC. Full variable domain (missing parts from reference TRBV15 and TRBJ2-7): DAMVIQNPRYQVTQFGKPVTLSCSQTLNHNVMYWYQQKSSQAPKLLFHYYDKDFNNEADTPDNFQSRRPNTSFCFLDIRSPGLGDTAMYLCATSRDSPGRGEQYFGPGTRLTVT.

The rearrangement links TRBV20-1 to TRBJ1-1; D not resolved. V was shortened by 8 bases and J by 0 bases, with 13 bases between the two germline ends. The CDR3 runs to 13 residues. Germline V lookup: CDR1 DFQATT, CDR2 SNEGSKA (reference sequence). CDR3 in amino acids: CSPQSGMNTEAFF. The CDR3 bases are TGCAGTCCACAGTCGGGGATGAACACTGAAGCTTTCTTT.

The chain uses TRBV9 and TRBJ2-5, with 8 positions matching TRBD1. The junction had 17 bases not matched to a gene; V was cut back by 3 bases and J by 7 bases. CDR3 size: 17 residues. The V gene's germline CDR1 is SGDLS and CDR2 YYNGEE. CDR3 loop: CASSAWIGQGARVTQYF. CDR3 nucleotide sequence: TGTGCCAGCAGCGCCTGGATAGGGCAGGGGGCGAGGGTGACCCAGTACTTC.

The chain links TRBV27 to TRBJ2-3, with 9 nucleotides matching TRBD2. Unmatched junction bases numbered 10, after V lost 6 bases and J lost 0 bases. In germline, CDR1 is MNHEY, CDR2 SMNVEV (reference sequence). The length of the CDR3 is 17 residues. The CDR3 sequence is CASSSRTSGSSTDTQYF. The CDR3 nucleotides are TGTGCCAGCAGCTCTAGAACTAGCGGGTCTAGCACAGATACGCAGTATTTT.

This clonotype was counted between two and nine times. V usage is TRBV5-6 and J usage is TRBJ2-3; 7 nucleotides agree with TRBD2. Germline CDR1 is SGHDT and CDR2 is YYEEEE. There are 15 residues in the CDR3. V lost 4 bases to trimming and J lost 11 bases; unmatched junction nucleotides: 16. CDR3 amino acids: CASSPALNLAVEQYF. DNA for the CDR3: TGTGCCAGCAGCCCCGCCCTGAATCTAGCGGTCGAGCAGTATTTT.